This TCR beta chain came from a study of T-cell memory formation after mild COVID-19 (dated by TCRdb to the early 2020s). Study-level background: TCR sequence clusters from the two donors were found to be largely donor specific. Longitudinal TCRalpha and TCRbeta repertoire sequencing tracked T-cell clones expanding and contracting after mild COVID-19 in a couple of donors. The cohort comprised two young, previously healthy adult volunteers, one female and one male.

Ficoll-Paque density gradient centrifugation was the method used to isolate PBMCs. For this chain, trimming is 6 bases at the V end and 3 bases at the J end, and the number of junction bases without a gene match is 11. Spanning cysteine to phenylalanine, the CDR3 consists of 15 amino acids. The kept DNA is CDR3 alone, 45 bases in frame from the first base. The germline V gene encodes CDR1 SNHLY and CDR2 FYNNEI. Here is what the overall study found, with its caveats: Contracting CD4+ clones turned up mainly in the CM and EM memory subsets, whereas EMRA was where CD8+ clones were enriched. Some responding clones were found in pre-infection memory, which suggests that pre-existing cross-reactive memory T cells took part in the SARS-CoV-2 response. Clones contracting from day 15 to 85 had balanced CD4/CD8 phenotypes, while a second wave expanding from day 15 to 37 was biased towards CD4+. Only a couple of mild cases were covered in the study, and larger cohorts including severe cases with pre-infection samples were considered necessary. SARS-CoV-2 specificity of the second-wave clones peaking on day 37 was not confirmed.

Reads for this sample came from an Illumina NovaSeq 6000. TCRalpha and TCRbeta cDNA libraries were constructed by 5'RACE with constant-segment primers, with sample barcodes and unique molecular identifiers being introduced. Trizol reagent was used to extract RNA from every sample. The libraries were amplified in two PCR steps, and the second step added a second sample barcode and Illumina TruSeq adapters. Sequencing of the libraries was done on an Illumina NovaSeq, producing 2 x 150 bp paired-end reads. On the study's bioinformatics: Demultiplexing of reads and collapsing into UMI-guided consensus sequences were performed with migec v1.2.7. Using mixcr v2.1.11, UMI consensuses were aligned to TRA and TRB V and J templates and then assembled into clonotypes. Expanded or contracted clonotypes were those called significant by both edgeR and NoisET, with noise models trained on biological replicates. For edgeR calls, a false discovery rate-adjusted p below 0.01 and a log2 fold-change threshold of 1 were applied. PCA with hierarchical clustering of max-normalized trajectories of the 1000 most abundant clonotypes was used as exploratory dynamics analysis. The CD4 or CD8 phenotype of responding clones was assigned using the separately sequenced CD4+ and CD8+ repertoires. TCRdb trimmed the raw reads at Q25, called clones with MiXCR and kept productive beta chains. Entries are consolidated by CDR3 protein sequence, retaining the most common genes and DNA. TCRdb, not the original authors, processed these V and J calls. Within this sample are around 120,000 distinct CDR3 sequences, with 15% to 20% of them counted one time only. The leading ten clones occupy around 13% of the sample.

Comments on this clonotype: The antigen it binds to is not known. Base qualities were left out, and no much larger clone turns up one base away.

The rearranged segments are TRBV2 and TRBJ2-7, and TRBD1 aligns with 7 junction nucleotides. The sample was PBMCs or a T cell subset sorted from them (not recorded which). The source of this sequence is an adult woman who had mild COVID-19 (a few samples of this study predate the infection). The sample titles of this study are shuffled in the database, so cell type and time point are left out; the donor was told from shared clones. The DNA is TGTGCCAGCAGGATAGGGACAGTCGACCACTACGAGCAGTACTTC. Translated, this gives CASRIGTVDHYEQYF.